This T cell receptor beta chain was sequenced during a study of regulatory T cells in long-lasting Graves disease. Documented time point: newly diagnosed GD, antithyroid drugs for less than 3 months. Extracted PBMC RNA gave rise to the TCR library. This CDR3 is built from 14 residues. The germline V gene encodes CDR1 MNHEY and CDR2 SVGEGT. With 7 bases removed from V and 2 bases from J, the gap between germline ends came to 14 bases. Library construction for TCR beta used iRepertoire HTBI primers and Arm-PCR of CDR3 regions. TCRdb recomputed calls from the multiplex PCR reads with MiXCR, one row per CDR3 protein. Of 360,000 or so distinct CDR3 sequences listed, approximately 15% are singletons. This clonotype has ten or more counts. No antigen is known for it. Study-level findings and limits: A limited number of samples was an acknowledged limitation.

The data were also submitted as part of a second study, on T cells in Graves' hyperthyroidism and ophthalmopathy. That work adds: TCR CDR3 regions were first amplified by RT-PCR with HTBI primers.

This specimen consisted of peripheral blood mononuclear cells (PBMCs), obtained at new diagnosis, from a patient treated with antithyroid drugs. This sequence originates from a man aged 40-50 years with Graves disease. The chain carries TRBV6-2 or TRBV6-3 and TRBJ2-5; tentative D call: TRBD1 (6 bases). The CDR3 DNA follows: TGTGCCAGCACGAGGGGGATTTTACAAGAGACCCAGTACTTC. It codes for CASTRGILQETQYF.